This TCR beta chain was sequenced during a study of cytomegalovirus exposure and HLA in healthy donors. For the study at large: Genotyping of some 400 donors showed that over 80% belonged to the Caucasian-associated ancestry cluster. Broader study findings: Common viral pathogens seemed to be connected with several of the most significant clusters, according to a later analysis. Fewer N-insertions (relative to the roughly 670-donor mean) were reportedly seen in an Asian-associated ancestry cluster in a later analysis. There were three CMV-associated chains whose specificity for CMV antigens was confirmed in vitro.

Per germline, CDR1 LNHDA and CDR2 SQIVND (reference sequence). Trimming took off 5 bases at V and 5 bases at J, with 19 bases between the two ends. This CDR3 has 15 residues. PCR involved 60 Vbeta and 13 Jbeta primers. Profiled with immunoSEQ multiplex PCR; TCRdb holds only in-frame clones, not every one. The sample has approximately 190,000 clones, 75% to 90% seen once. This clone was detected once. Antigen specificity is unknown. The rearrangement links TRBV19 to TRBJ2-7, with D perhaps matching TRBD2 (6 bases). Sequencing was carried out using PBMCs. The receptor was isolated from a woman aged 18-29 years in good health and CMV-seronegative. The CDR3 DNA reads TGTGCCAGTAGTTTCGGGACTCCGGGTAGGAACGAGCAGTACTTC. Its protein product is CASSFGTPGRNEQYF.